A single sample gave rise to the 30 T cell receptor beta chains below, sequenced in a study of shared clonotypes between healthy human individuals (dated by TCRdb to the early 2020s). Library preparation was by the immunoSEQ multiplex PCR assay. Entries here come from immuneACCESS through TCRdb and include only in-frame sequences with V and J called. Some clones fail to appear in such tables; in the studies checked, an unresolved V gene covers under half of the shortfall, and the cause of the remainder is unknown. Across this sample there are approximately 500,000 clones, with 90% to 97% seen only once. The ten largest clones represent 0.06% of the sample. Sequenced sample: naive CD4+ T cells sorted from blood. Taken with the paper, the label for cell subset or site translates to: CD45RA+ positively selected. The receptor source for this set is a woman younger than 45 in good health.

This clone was detected only once. V is TRBV11-2 and J is TRBJ2-1; no firm D call. Trimming shortened V by 0 bases and J by 4 bases, and 7 bases separated the two germline ends. The CDR3 loop spans 14 amino acids. Germline CDR1 and CDR2: SGHAT and FQNNGV. CDR3 sequence: CASSLDGPYNEQFF. As DNA, the CDR3 is TGTGCCAGCAGCTTAGATGGACCGTACAATGAGCAGTTCTTC. Supplemented by reference TRBV11-2 and TRBJ2-1, the full variable domain reads EAGVAQSPRYKIIEKRQSVAFWCNPISGHATLYWYQQILGQGPKLLIQFQNNGVVDDSQLPKDRFSAERLKGVDSTLKIQPAKLEDSAVYLCASSLDGPYNEQFFGPGTRLTVL.

V gene TRBV5-3 combines with J gene TRBJ1-5, with D hard to call. TRBV5-3 is recorded as an ORF, its role being uncertain. The CDR3 totals 18 residues. The germline V and J ends were trimmed by 4 bases and 5 bases, with 25 bases remaining between them. The CDR3 spells CARSHVGGVRRLHQPQHF. The CDR3 coding sequence is TGTGCCAGAAGCCACGTTGGCGGGGTTCGTAGGCTACATCAGCCCCAGCATTTT.

This chain links TRBV6-1 with TRBJ1-5; D may be TRBD1 (6 bases). Looked up from germline, CDR1 is MNHNS and CDR2 is SASEGT. The CDR3 is 13 amino acids. V lost 9 bases to trimming and J lost 4 bases, with 13 bases between them. The CDR3 nucleotides read TGTGCCAGTTCGGGACAATTTAATCAGCCCCAGCATTTT. It yields the protein CASSGQFNQPQHF.

This clone has just one count. V gene TRBV28 combines with J gene TRBJ2-2, with 16 bases identical to TRBD2. V was clipped by 5 bases and J by 5 bases; unmatched bases: 17. CDR1 and CDR2 (germline): MDHEN, SYDVKM. This CDR3 spans 21 amino acids. The CDR3 bases are TGTGCCAGCAGTAGCAAACCCACGGGGACTAGCGGGAGGGCCAGGACCGGGGAGCTGTTTTTT. It specifies CASSSKPTGTSGRARTGELFF.

This chain links TRBV28 with TRBJ2-1, with 11 bases fitting TRBD2. The CDR3 loop spans 16 amino acids. CDR1 is MDHEN, CDR2 SYDVKM, per germline. With 9 bases clipped from V and 1 base from J, the junction kept 8 bases outside the gene matches. The CDR3 is CASPPLAGGSYNEQFF. DNA of the CDR3: TGTGCCAGTCCACCTCTAGCGGGAGGTTCCTACAATGAGCAGTTCTTC.

V usage is TRBV2 and J usage is TRBJ1-6; D remains unclear. The CDR3 extends over 13 amino acids. From germline, CDR1 is SNHLY and CDR2 FYNNEI. Trimming stripped 8 bases from V and 11 bases from J, with 16 bases between. CDR3 region: CASASETDTPLHF. DNA of the CDR3: TGTGCCAGCGCTTCGGAGACCGACACACCCCTCCACTTT.

J is TRBJ1-5 and V is TRBV30; tentative D call: TRBD1 (5 bases). The CDR3 consists of 14 residues. The V gene lost 0 bases and the J gene lost 1 base, with 7 bases spanning the gap. The germline gives CDR1 GTSNPN, CDR2 SVGIG (reference sequence). The CDR3 protein is CAWSVGGSNQPQHF. Written as DNA, the CDR3 is TGTGCCTGGAGTGTGGGGGGGAGCAATCAGCCCCAGCATTTT.

This clone appeared once. The rearrangement uses TRBV15 and TRBJ2-7; either TRBD1 or TRBD2 may supply D (5 bases each). The CDR3 runs 16 residues. Per germline, CDR1 LNHNV and CDR2 YYDKDF (reference sequence). V gave up 3 bases and J gave up 2 bases, with 17 bases separating them. The CDR3 nucleotides read TGTGCCACCAGCAGGGACCGAGGGGCATTGGCCTACGAGCAGTACTTC. The encoded protein is CATSRDRGALAYEQYF.

The gene calls are TRBV7-8 and TRBJ2-5; D not certain. In germline, CDR1 is SGHVS, CDR2 FQNEAQ. The CDR3 spans 14 residues. V was trimmed by 3 bases and J by 2 bases, leaving 10 bases between them. CDR3 DNA sequence: TGTGCCAGCAGCTTCAACTTTATACAAGAGACCCAGTACTTC. Amino acids: CASSFNFIQETQYF.

This clone was observed once. The CDR3 bases are TGTGCCAGCTCACCTTCCGGTGGGGACACTGAAGCTTTCTTT. The encoded protein is CASSPSGGDTEAFF. V usage is TRBV18 and J usage is TRBJ1-1; D unclear. The V end was cut by 3 bases, the J end by 3 bases, with 11 bases between. Germline V gives CDR1 KGHSH, CDR2 LQKENI. This CDR3 is built from 14 residues.

The chain couples TRBV7-9 to TRBJ2-1; no clear D gene. The CDR3 covers 13 residues. Germline V CDR1 and CDR2: SEHNR, FQNEAQ (reference sequence). Trimming took off 2 bases at V and 5 bases at J, with 7 bases between the two ends. The CDR3 is CASSLSWDNEQFF. CDR3 nucleotide sequence: TGTGCCAGCAGCTTAAGCTGGGACAATGAGCAGTTCTTC.

The chain employs TRBV28 and TRBJ1-5, with TRBD1 identical over 7 bases. Germline V gene sequence: CDR1 MDHEN, CDR2 SYDVKM. V shed 5 bases and J 2 bases; nucleotides not matched to a gene: 6. The CDR3 runs to 15 residues. The CDR3 here is CASSPRQGRNQPQHF. DNA for the CDR3: TGTGCCAGCAGTCCCAGACAGGGACGCAATCAGCCCCAGCATTTT. The full variable domain, rest sourced from reference TRBV28 and TRBJ1-5, is DVKVTQSSRYLVKRTGEKVFLECVQDMDHENMFWYRQDPGLGLRLIYFSYDVKMKEKGDIPEGYSVSREKKERFSLILESASTNQTSMYLCASSPRQGRNQPQHFGDGTRLSIL.

CDR3 in amino acids: CASSRSDRGAGNTIYF. The CDR3 DNA is TGTGCCAGCAGCCGATCGGACAGGGGGGCAGGAAACACCATATATTTT. The rearrangement joins TRBV11-2 to TRBJ1-3; 10 bases line up with TRBD1. Looked up from germline, CDR1 is SGHAT and CDR2 is FQNNGV. V lost 5 bases and J lost 4; bases outside the gene matches: 8. The CDR3 runs 16 residues.

In its sample, this clone was seen once. V usage is TRBV11-3 and J usage is TRBJ1-1; D not certain. Germline V gene data show CDR1 as SGHNT and CDR2 as YENEEA. Trimming took off 1 base at V and 3 bases at J, with 6 bases between the two ends. The CDR3 is made up of 13 amino acids. The CDR3 bases are TGTGCCAGCAGCTTAGTGCCGGACACTGAAGCTTTCTTT. The encoded protein is CASSLVPDTEAFF. The variable domain in full, completed from reference TRBV11-3 and TRBJ1-1, reads EAGVVQSPRYKIIEKKQPVAFWCNPISGHNTLYWYLQNLGQGPELLIRYENEEAVDDSQLPKDRFSAERLKGVDSTLKIQPAELGDSAVYLCASSLVPDTEAFFGQGTRLTVV.

The CDR3 protein is CASSFSGVSYEQYF. The CDR3, as DNA: TGTGCCAGCAGTTTCTCAGGGGTCTCCTACGAGCAGTACTTC. The chain employs TRBV27 and TRBJ2-7; perhaps TRBD1 as D (6 bases). Trimming shortened V by 3 bases and J by 0 bases, and 9 bases separated the two germline ends. Germline values: CDR1 MNHEY, CDR2 SMNVEV (reference sequence). The CDR3 extends over 14 amino acids.

A few counts support this clone. V is TRBV27 and J is TRBJ2-7, with 12 bases that match TRBD1. Losses at the gene ends were 6 bases for V and 3 bases for J; bases not matched to a gene: 6. CDR3 length: 15 amino acids. Per the germline V gene, CDR1 is MNHEY and CDR2 is SMNVEV (reference sequence). CDR3 region: CASRGGQGAFYEQYF. The CDR3 DNA follows: TGTGCCAGCAGGGGGGGACAGGGGGCTTTCTACGAGCAGTACTTC.

The V gene is TRBV4-2, the J gene TRBJ2-1; 9 bases fit TRBD1. The length of the CDR3 is 13 residues. Trimming at V came to 4 bases and at J to 9 bases, leaving 4 bases not matched to a gene. Germline V gene sequence: CDR1 LGHNA, CDR2 YNFKEQ. CDR3 coding DNA: TGTGCCAGCAGCCCCCAGGGACAGGGTGAGCAGTTCTTC. It encodes CASSPQGQGEQFF.

This clone was picked up one time. This chain links TRBV19 with TRBJ2-7, with D possibly matching TRBD2 (6 bases). Germline V gene data show CDR1 as LNHDA and CDR2 as SQIVND (reference sequence). Trimming removed 3 bases at V and 3 bases at J, with 18 bases between. CDR3 length equals 16 residues. In DNA, the CDR3 is TGTGCCAGTAGTATCTCGGGACTCCCTTCGATCTACGAGCAGTACTTC. It specifies CASSISGLPSIYEQYF.

This clone was detected once. The V and J genes are TRBV29-1 and TRBJ1-1; 9 nucleotides match TRBD1. The CDR3 spans 14 residues. In germline, CDR1 is SQVTM, CDR2 ANQGSEA. The V and J ends lost 5 bases and 2 bases, in that order; junction bases with no gene match: 6. This CDR3 reads CSVQMDRGNTEAFF. DNA of the CDR3: TGCAGCGTTCAAATGGACAGGGGAAACACTGAAGCTTTCTTT. Supplemented by reference TRBV29-1 and TRBJ1-1, the full variable domain reads SAVISQKPSRDICQRGTSLTIQCQVDSQVTMMFWYRQQPGQSLTLIATANQGSEATYESGFVIDKFPISRPNLTFSTLTVSNMSPEDSSIYLCSVQMDRGNTEAFFGQGTRLTVV.

V usage is TRBV7-9 and J usage is TRBJ2-7, with D hard to call. V was cut by 5 bases and J by 6 bases, with 14 bases left in between. There are 13 residues in the CDR3. The V gene's germline CDR1 is SEHNR and CDR2 FQNEAQ (reference sequence). CDR3 in DNA: TGTGCCAGCAGCCCATCCCGGTACGGCGAGCAGTACTTC. As protein: CASSPSRYGEQYF.

This clone came up once. The identical CDR3 is also encoded by other nucleotide sequences in the sample. The chain joins TRBV19 to TRBJ1-5, with 11 bases aligning to TRBD1. Germline values: CDR1 LNHDA, CDR2 SQIVND (reference sequence). CDR3 size: 17 residues. The junction had 8 bases not matched to a gene; V was cut back by 3 bases and J by 4 bases. In DNA, the CDR3 is TGTGCCAGTAGTATTAGTTTGGGACAGGGGGGAAATCAGCCCCAGCATTTT. Translation gives CASSISLGQGGNQPQHF.

The chain has TRBV10-2 and TRBJ2-5; the match to TRBD2 covers 8 bases. Near its end, the DNA agrees better with TRBJ2-7, so the J call may be wrong. The CDR3 has 15 residues. Per the germline V gene, CDR1 is WSHSY and CDR2 is SAAADI. This CDR3 reads CASSDGSGGRYEQYF. The CDR3, as DNA: TGCGCCAGCAGTGACGGGTCGGGAGGGAGGTACGAGCAGTACTTC.

This clone was recorded once. The chain couples TRBV11-1 to TRBJ2-5; D is possibly TRBD1 (6 bases). Germline-derived CDR1 and CDR2 are SGHAT and FQDESV (reference sequence). The V end was cut by 3 bases, the J end by 2 bases, with 13 bases between. The CDR3 extends over 15 amino acids. The CDR3: CASSFLGQSQETQYF. The CDR3 DNA reads TGTGCCAGCAGCTTCCTTGGACAGTCACAAGAGACCCAGTACTTC. The entire variable domain, with the rest obtained from reference TRBV11-1 and TRBJ2-5, is as follows: EAEVAQSPRYKITEKSQAVAFWCDPISGHATLYWYRQILGQGPELLVQFQDESVVDDSQLPKDRFSAERLKGVDSTLKIQPAELGDSAMYLCASSFLGQSQETQYFGPGTRLLVL.

J is TRBJ2-3 and V is TRBV5-1; the match to TRBD1 covers 10 bases. Germline V lookup: CDR1 SGHRS, CDR2 YFSETQ. The CDR3 totals 21 residues. With 1 base clipped from V and 0 bases from J, the junction kept 17 bases outside the gene matches. The DNA for the CDR3 is TGCGCCAGCAGCTTGTTCGACTACCCGGGACAGGGGCTCATTAGCACAGATACGCAGTATTTT. This codes for CASSLFDYPGQGLISTDTQYF.

This clone showed up just a few times. The rearrangement uses TRBV5-1 and TRBJ2-7, with 13 bases that match TRBD2. Germline V gene data show CDR1 as SGHRS and CDR2 as YFSETQ. V gave up 4 bases and J gave up 2 bases; unmatched junction bases: 12. The CDR3 loop spans 18 amino acids. In nucleotides, the CDR3 is TGCGCCAGCAGCCCGGGCCCGGGACTAGCGGGGAACCCCTACGAGCAGTACTTC. Translated: CASSPGPGLAGNPYEQYF.

This chain joins TRBV10-3 and TRBJ2-2; D is perhaps TRBD2 (6 bases). The ends were cut back, 10 bases at V and 4 bases at J, with 16 bases in the middle. Germline CDR1 and CDR2: ENHRY and SYGVKD. The CDR3 extends over 14 amino acids. The CDR3 DNA reads TGTGCCAACCGCCCTAGCGCGTTCACCGGGGAGCTGTTTTTT. As protein: CANRPSAFTGELFF.

This chain connects TRBV7-2 to TRBJ1-3; weak D call: TRBD1 (6 bases). Germline CDR1 and CDR2: SGHTA and FQGNSA. The V gene lost 5 bases and the J gene lost 2 bases, with 13 bases spanning the gap. The CDR3 consists of 15 residues. For the CDR3, the DNA is TGTGCCAGCAGCCGCACGTCAGGGGCTGGAAACACCATATATTTT. Amino acid sequence: CASSRTSGAGNTIYF.

The J gene is TRBJ1-2, the V gene TRBV29-1; D gene ambiguous. The CDR3 is 11 residues long. V was shortened by 6 bases and J by 3 bases, with 8 bases between the two germline ends. Germline-derived CDR1 and CDR2 are SQVTM and ANQGSEA. The CDR3 sequence is CSVTEYYGYTF. DNA of the CDR3: TGCAGCGTGACGGAGTACTATGGCTACACCTTC.

The V and J genes are TRBV11-2 and TRBJ2-1; D tentatively reads TRBD1 or TRBD2 (5 bases each). The CDR3 totals 17 residues. V gave up 5 bases and J gave up 4 bases, with 21 bases separating them. CDR1 and CDR2 (germline): SGHAT, FQNNGV. The CDR3 region has the DNA TGTGCCAGCAGCCCAAGCCCGAGGGGCAGGAGGTACAATGAGCAGTTCTTC. Its translation is CASSPSPRGRRYNEQFF.

Regarding this clone: The sample carries other DNA sequences with the same CDR3. The chain uses TRBV30 and TRBJ2-7, with D maybe TRBD2 (6 bases). The germline V gene encodes CDR1 GTSNPN and CDR2 SVGIG (reference sequence). There are 12 residues in the CDR3. Trimming cost V 3 bases and J 2 bases, with 8 bases left between them. The CDR3 here is CAWSGTPYEQYF. The CDR3 DNA reads TGTGCCTGGAGCGGGACTCCCTACGAGCAGTACTTC.